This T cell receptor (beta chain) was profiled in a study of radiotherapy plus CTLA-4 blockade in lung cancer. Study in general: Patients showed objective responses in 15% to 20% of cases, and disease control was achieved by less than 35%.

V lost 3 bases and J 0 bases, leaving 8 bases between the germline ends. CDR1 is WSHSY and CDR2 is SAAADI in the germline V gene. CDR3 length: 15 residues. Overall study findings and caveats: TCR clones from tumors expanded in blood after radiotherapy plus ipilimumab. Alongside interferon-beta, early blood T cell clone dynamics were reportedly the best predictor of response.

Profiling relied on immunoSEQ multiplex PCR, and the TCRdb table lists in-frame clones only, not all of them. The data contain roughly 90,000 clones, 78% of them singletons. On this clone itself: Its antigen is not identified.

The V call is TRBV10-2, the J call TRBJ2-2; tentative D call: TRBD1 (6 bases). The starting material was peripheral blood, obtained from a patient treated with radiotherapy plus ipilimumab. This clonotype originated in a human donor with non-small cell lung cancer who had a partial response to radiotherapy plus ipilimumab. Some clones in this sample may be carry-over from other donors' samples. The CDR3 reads CASSDTGSNTGELFF. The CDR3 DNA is TGCGCCAGCAGTGATACAGGGTCGAACACCGGGGAGCTGTTTTTT.